This TCR beta chain was retrieved from a study of cytomegalovirus exposure and HLA in healthy donors. This CDR3 comprises 14 residues. The V gene's germline CDR1 is PRHDT and CDR2 FYEKMQ (reference sequence). The V end was cut by 3 bases, the J end by 0 bases, with 9 bases between. PCR employed 60 Vbeta and 13 Jbeta primers. Clones were sequenced by immunoSEQ multiplex PCR, and TCRdb holds only the in-frame ones, with some missing. This table holds 160,000 or so clones, around 80% found once. Sequencing was carried out using PBMCs. This receptor was obtained from a woman between 40 and 50 years old in good health and CMV-seronegative. The rearrangement joins TRBV13 to TRBJ2-7, with D possibly being TRBD1 (5 bases). The CDR3 spells CASSLQGSSYEQYF. In DNA, the CDR3 is TGTGCCAGCAGCTTGCAGGGTAGCTCCTACGAGCAGTACTTC.